A single sample is the source of the 19 T cell receptor beta chains below, sequenced in a study of T cell repertoires in cytomegalovirus infection (dated by TCRdb to between 2018 and 2021). These TCRs are of unknown antigen specificity. Sequenced on an Illumina HiSeq 1500. TCRdb itself trimmed the public reads at Q25 with fastp, ran MiXCR and retained productive beta chains. Every distinct CDR3 protein forms one entry, paired with its most common genes and DNA. This sample lists 55,000 to 70,000 distinct CDR3 sequences; 33% were detected once. Just under 70% of the sample is held by the ten biggest clonotypes. The sequenced material came from PBMCs, sequenced either directly or after in vitro stimulation (not recorded which). The receptors shown here come from a human donor in good health (CMV status not recorded). Some clones in this sample may be carry-over from other donors' samples.

This clonotype was counted between two and nine times. The chain couples TRBV5-1 to TRBJ1-2, with D maybe TRBD1 (5 bases). Deletions cut 0 bases from V and 3 bases from J, with 9 bases between. In germline, CDR1 is SGHRS, CDR2 YFSETQ. This CDR3 has 14 amino acids. Here the CDR3 reads CASSLVPGDYGYTF. The CDR3 DNA reads TGCGCCAGCAGCTTGGTTCCGGGGGACTATGGCTACACCTTC. The full variable domain, with the rest looked up from reference TRBV5-1 and TRBJ1-2, is KAGVTQTPRYLIKTRGQQVTLSCSPISGHRSVSWYQQTPGQGLQFLFEYFSETQRNKGNFPGRFSGRQFSNSRSEMNVSTLELGDSALYLCASSLVPGDYGYTFGSGTRLTVV.

The gene calls are TRBV2 and TRBJ1-2; D uncertain. CDR1 and CDR2 (germline): SNHLY, FYNNEI. This CDR3 contains 14 residues. V shed 6 bases and J shed 5 bases, with 16 bases lying between them. The DNA of the CDR3 is TGTGCCAGCAGACGCCGGCCAGCCTCTTATGGCTACACCTTC. Translating gives CASRRRPASYGYTF.

This clonotype was recorded at least ten times. The gene calls are TRBV7-2 and TRBJ1-1; D is unclear. Trimming stripped 6 bases from V and 1 base from J, with 9 bases between. Looked up from germline, CDR1 is SGHTA and CDR2 is FQGNSA. The CDR3 totals 13 residues. CDR3 nucleotide sequence: TGTGCCAGCAGGTTCAGCGAGAACACTGAAGCTTTCTTT. Translation: CASRFSENTEAFF.

This clonotype was observed a handful of times. This chain links TRBV20-1 with TRBJ2-1; possibly TRBD2 for D (5 bases). The V end lost 1 base, the J end lost 1 base, and 17 bases lay between the germline ends. CDR1 and CDR2 (germline): DFQATT, SNEGSKA (reference sequence). The CDR3 covers 17 residues. CDR3 coding DNA: TGCAGTGCTAGAGCGTGGGGAAAAGCGGTTTCCTACAATGAGCAGTTCTTC. As protein: CSARAWGKAVSYNEQFF.

The J gene is TRBJ1-2, the V gene TRBV12-3 or TRBV12-4; D gene uncertain. Trimming cost V 7 bases and J 7 bases, with 16 bases left between them. The CDR3 totals 13 residues. CDR3 region: CASTPYGVGGYTF. CDR3 DNA: TGTGCCAGCACCCCCTATGGAGTAGGTGGCTACACCTTC.

This chain links TRBV7-9 with TRBJ2-5; D gene unclear. This CDR3 has 14 residues. Germline CDR1 and CDR2: SEHNR and FQNEAQ (reference sequence). V was pared by 3 bases and J by 1 base, with 9 bases between. The CDR3 DNA follows: TGTGCCAGCAGCTTCGACGCGACCCAAGAGACCCAGTACTTC. Residues: CASSFDATQETQYF.

This clonotype was counted a few times. V and J are TRBV5-6 and TRBJ2-7, with D perhaps matching TRBD2 (7 bases). Trimming took 2 bases from V and 0 from J, leaving 9 bases between them. Germline V CDR1 and CDR2: SGHDT, YYEEEE. The CDR3 contains 14 residues. This CDR3 is CASSLGGGSYEQYF. CDR3 DNA sequence: TGTGCCAGCAGCTTAGGGGGGGGCTCCTACGAGCAGTACTTC.

The V and J genes are TRBV18 and TRBJ2-5; TRBD1 matches 7 bases. The CDR3 contains 12 residues. Trimming took 4 bases from V and 4 from J; bases not matched to a gene: 0. Per the germline V gene, CDR1 is KGHSH and CDR2 is LQKENI. In DNA form, the CDR3 reads TGTGCCAGCTCACACAGGGGAGAGACCCAGTACTTC. Translating gives CASSHRGETQYF.

The V call is TRBV19, the J call TRBJ2-5; D possibly corresponds to TRBD2 (5 bases). Trimming shortened V by 0 bases and J by 5 bases, and 13 bases separated the two germline ends. In germline, CDR1 is LNHDA, CDR2 SQIVND (reference sequence). The length of the CDR3 is 15 residues. CDR3 nucleotide sequence: TGTGCCAGTAGTATAGAGGGCGGGCCCCCGGAGACCCAGTACTTC. Translating it yields CASSIEGGPPETQYF.

The chain couples TRBV5-4 to TRBJ2-7; 9 bases are shared with TRBD2. The ends lost 4 bases at V and 2 bases at J; junction bases unmatched: 13. CDR1 and CDR2 (germline): SGHNT, YYREEE (reference sequence). The CDR3 spans 17 residues. DNA of the CDR3: TGTGCCAGCAGCCGCCGCCCTCTAGCGGGGCAGACCTACGAGCAGTACTTC. It specifies CASSRRPLAGQTYEQYF.

The CDR3 sequence is CASSTETGVYEQFF. For the CDR3, the DNA is TGTGCCAGCAGCACCGAGACAGGGGTATATGAGCAGTTCTTC. This chain uses TRBV7-2 with TRBJ2-1, with TRBD1 matching over 8 bases. The V and J ends lost 5 bases and 8 bases, in that order; junction bases with no gene match: 8. In germline, CDR1 is SGHTA, CDR2 FQGNSA. The CDR3 runs to 14 residues.

The genes are TRBV29-1 and TRBJ1-3; TRBD1 matches 7 bases. The CDR3 sequence is 14 residues long. V lost 5 bases to trimming and J lost 2 bases; unmatched junction nucleotides: 6. CDR1 SQVTM and CDR2 ANQGSEA come from the germline V gene. The chain's CDR3 is CSVLQGEAGNTIYF. The DNA of the CDR3 is TGCAGCGTTCTCCAGGGGGAGGCTGGAAACACCATATATTTT.

The chain recombines TRBV20-1 with TRBJ2-1; no clear D. The CDR3 sequence is 10 residues long. Deletions cut 5 bases from V and 15 bases from J, with 14 bases between. Germline-derived CDR1 and CDR2 are DFQATT and SNEGSKA (reference sequence). CDR3 nucleotide sequence: TGCAGTGCTTACAGCGACCGTTGGTTCTTC. Its protein is CSAYSDRWFF.

This clonotype was seen just once. J is TRBJ1-4 and V is TRBV28, with D maybe TRBD1 (5 bases). Germline CDR1 reads MDHEN; CDR2 reads SYDVKM. V lost 1 base, J lost 5 bases, and 11 bases lay in between. This CDR3 region has 15 residues. CDR3 protein: CASSLLGQSNEKLFF. CDR3 nucleotide sequence: TGTGCCAGCAGTTTATTGGGGCAGTCCAATGAAAAACTGTTTTTT.

The chain joins TRBV6-8 to TRBJ1-2; D gene unclear. Germline CDR1 and CDR2: MNHGY and SAAAGT. With 6 bases removed from V and 3 bases from J, the gap between germline ends came to 11 bases. The CDR3 loop spans 13 amino acids. In DNA, the CDR3 is TGTGCCAGCAGACCTACAAGCTACTATGGCTACACCTTC. It translates to CASRPTSYYGYTF.

The V gene is TRBV4-1, the J gene TRBJ2-1, with TRBD1 matching over 9 bases. Germline-derived CDR1 and CDR2 are MGHRA and YSYEKL. This CDR3 is 16 amino acids long. J gave up 7 bases and V 2 bases, and 9 bases lay outside the gene matches. The CDR3 nucleotides are TGCGCCAGCAGCCAAAGTGAAGGACAGGGGCGTAATGAGCAGTTCTTC. Its translation: CASSQSEGQGRNEQFF.

The rearrangement links TRBV10-3 to TRBJ1-6; D not resolved. Germline values: CDR1 ENHRY, CDR2 SYGVKD. V shed 6 bases and J shed 4 bases, with 16 bases lying between them. The CDR3 length is 16 residues. CDR3 loop: CAISPDGYIYNSPLHF. In nucleotides, the CDR3 is TGTGCCATCAGCCCGGACGGGTACATTTATAATTCACCCCTCCACTTT.

This clonotype was observed at least ten times. The rearrangement links TRBV7-2 to TRBJ2-1; D is possibly TRBD2 (5 bases). CDR1 SGHTA and CDR2 FQGNSA come from the germline V gene. The germline V and J ends were trimmed by 2 bases and 6 bases, with 14 bases remaining between them. CDR3 length equals 15 residues. The CDR3 sequence: CASSLWPGRGNEQFF. As DNA, the CDR3 is TGTGCCAGCAGCTTATGGCCCGGCCGGGGCAATGAGCAGTTCTTC. Full variable domain (remainder filled in from reference TRBV7-2 and TRBJ2-1): GAGVSQSPSNKVTEKGKDVELRCDPISGHTALYWYRQSLGQGLEFLIYFQGNSAPDKSGLPSDRFSAERTGGSVSTLTIQRTQQEDSAVYLCASSLWPGRGNEQFFGPGTRLTVL.

The rearrangement links TRBV5-4 to TRBJ1-3, with D unclear. CDR1 and CDR2 from the germline V gene are SGHNT and YYREEE (reference sequence). The V end lost 1 base, the J end lost 0 bases, and 5 bases lay between the germline ends. The CDR3 is 14 residues long. The CDR3 DNA is TGTGCCAGCAGCTTGTCAGGCTCTGGAAACACCATATATTTT. It is translated as CASSLSGSGNTIYF.